The present TCR beta chain was sequenced within a study of blood T cells in healthy people across ages. It was with a sample-barcoded 5' primer and a J-beta primer mix that a second PCR of about 6 to 11 cycles was run. The template-switch adaptor, which had 12 random nucleotides, put a tag on each cDNA molecule. TCRdb re-derived calls from the 5' RACE reads in MiXCR, one entry per CDR3 protein. This sample has approximately 730,000 distinct CDR3 sequences, with approximately 43% found just once. The CDR3 covers 16 residues. Germline CDR1 SNHLY, CDR2 FYNNEI. The V and J ends lost 5 bases and 5 bases, in that order; junction bases with no gene match: 13.

Sequencing was performed on blood. This rearrangement joins TRBV2 to TRBJ1-1; 8 nucleotides align to TRBD1. This TCR derives from a woman aged 60 to 75 in good health. The DNA for the CDR3 is TGTGCCAGCAGTCCTGGGACAGGATATACTTCGACTGAAGCTTTCTTT. Its protein product is CASSPGTGYTSTEAFF.